This record looks at one T cell receptor (beta chain) sequence and its context. The data stem from a study of technical replicates of blood from several donors. TCRdb's copy holds only in-frame clones and misses some; the assay was immunoSEQ multiplex PCR. Here the sample spans 60,000 to 90,000 clones, 95% to 97% being singletons. Germline CDR1 reads SGHDT; CDR2 reads YYEEEE. This CDR3 region has 17 residues. Trimming took 4 bases from V and 2 from J; bases not matched to a gene: 14. Input material: T cells isolated from PBMCs. The chain carries TRBV5-6 and TRBJ1-2; 7 bases are a match to TRBD1. This clonotype was obtained from a human donor in good health. The CDR3 DNA follows: TGTGCCAGCAGCGTAACACAATCAGGGGGTAGGAACTATGGCTACACCTTC. Translated: CASSVTQSGGRNYGYTF.